Shown below are 19 T cell receptor beta chains from a single sample sequenced in a study of blood T cell repertoires in COVID-19. Sequencing used immunoSEQ multiplex PCR; TCRdb keeps in-frame clones, though not all of them. The table has some 100,000 clones, around 85% seen once. The sample comprised peripheral blood. All receptors derive from a man aged 50-60 years with acute or convalescent COVID-19.

The chain recombines TRBV29-1 with TRBJ2-3; 11 bases fit TRBD2. Trimming at V came to 6 bases and at J to 1 base, leaving 6 bases not matched to a gene. The germline V gene encodes CDR1 SQVTM and CDR2 ANQGSEA. This CDR3 has 15 residues. The CDR3 DNA is TGCAGCGTGGATACTAGCGGGGGCGGCACAGATACGCAGTATTTT. This gives the protein CSVDTSGGGTDTQYF.

The genes are TRBV19 and TRBJ2-1, with TRBD2 as a possible D gene (7 bases). From germline, CDR1 is LNHDA and CDR2 SQIVND (reference sequence). The CDR3 spans 15 residues. V lost 0 bases and J lost 11, with 17 bases in between. The CDR3 region is CASSIDRDGGLKQFF. CDR3 nucleotide sequence: TGTGCCAGTAGTATAGATCGGGACGGGGGGCTAAAGCAGTTCTTC.

The CDR3 DNA is TGTGCCAGCAGTGAAGGACAGCAGATCAATGAAAAACTGTTTTTT. Encoded protein: CASSEGQQINEKLFF. V is TRBV6-1 and J is TRBJ1-4, with D possibly matching TRBD1 (5 bases). The CDR3 totals 15 residues. Germline assignment: CDR1 MNHNS and CDR2 SASEGT. Trimming took 1 base from V and 5 from J, leaving 11 bases between them.

The V and J genes are TRBV7-8 and TRBJ1-5; TRBD1 matches 9 bases. The V gene's germline CDR1 is SGHVS and CDR2 FQNEAQ. This CDR3 contains 15 residues. After removal of 6 bases from V and 4 bases from J, the junction contained 7 bases not matched to a gene. The CDR3 protein is CASSRRTGDNQPQHF. DNA for the CDR3: TGTGCCAGCAGTAGACGGACAGGGGATAATCAGCCCCAGCATTTT.

The gene calls are TRBV13 and TRBJ2-3; 11 bases map to TRBD2. There are 15 residues in the CDR3. Germline assignment: CDR1 PRHDT and CDR2 FYEKMQ (reference sequence). The trim removed 4 bases at V and 3 bases at J, leaving 3 bases unmatched. The DNA for the CDR3 is TGTGCCAGCAGCTCAACTAGCGGGAGTACAGATACGCAGTATTTT. Encoded protein: CASSSTSGSTDTQYF. The full variable domain, rest sourced from reference TRBV13 and TRBJ2-3, is AAGVIQSPRHLIKEKRETATLKCYPIPRHDTVYWYQQGPGQDPQFLISFYEKMQSDKGSIPDRFSAQQFSDYHSELNMSSLELGDSALYFCASSSTSGSTDTQYFGPGTRLTVL.

CDR3 protein: CASSMRGDRGRNEQFF. The DNA of the CDR3 is TGTGCCAGTAGTATGAGGGGGGACAGGGGCCGAAATGAGCAGTTCTTC. This chain joins TRBV19 and TRBJ2-1, with 10 bases aligning to TRBD1. The CDR3 covers 16 residues. J was trimmed by 7 bases and V by 3 bases; bases with no gene match: 9. Germline CDR1 reads LNHDA; CDR2 reads SQIVND (reference sequence). The full variable domain, with the rest looked up from reference TRBV19 and TRBJ2-1, is DGGITQSPKYLFRKEGQNVTLSCEQNLNHDAMYWYRQDPGQGLRLIYYSQIVNDFQKGDIAEGYSVSREKKESFPLTVTSAQKNPTAFYLCASSMRGDRGRNEQFFGPGTRLTVL.

V usage is TRBV7-9 and J usage is TRBJ1-6; 7 bases line up with TRBD1. The V gene's germline CDR1 is SEHNR and CDR2 FQNEAQ (reference sequence). This CDR3 contains 14 residues. V lost 8 bases and J lost 7; bases outside the gene matches: 8. CDR3 in DNA: TGTGCCAGCTCCCCGCAGGGGGTGAATTCACCCCTCCACTTT. Translating it yields CASSPQGVNSPLHF.

The chain employs TRBV7-9 and TRBJ2-4, with TRBD2 identical over 7 bases. After removal of 1 base from V and 5 bases from J, the junction contained 5 bases not matched to a gene. The CDR3 consists of 15 residues. The germline gives CDR1 SEHNR, CDR2 FQNEAQ (reference sequence). In nucleotides, the CDR3 is TGTGCCAGCAGCTTAGAGGGGACTACACAAAACATTCAGTACTTC. Translation: CASSLEGTTQNIQYF. Full variable domain (outside the CDR3, taken from reference TRBV7-9 and TRBJ2-4): DTGVSQNPRHKITKRGQNVTFRCDPISEHNRLYWYRQTLGQGPEFLTYFQNEAQLEKSRLLSDRFSAERPKGSFSTLEIQRTEQGDSAMYLCASSLEGTTQNIQYFGAGTRLSVL.

V is TRBV19 and J is TRBJ1-1; no clear D gene. The CDR3 runs 13 residues. Germline lookup yields CDR1 LNHDA and CDR2 SQIVND (reference sequence). V lost 2 bases and J 0 bases, leaving 4 bases between the germline ends. The CDR3 DNA is TGTGCCAGTAGTATACAGATGAACACTGAAGCTTTCTTT. This codes for CASSIQMNTEAFF.

A few counts support this clone. This rearrangement joins TRBV11-2 to TRBJ1-2, with 9 bases identical to TRBD1. Trimming cost V 5 bases and J 4 bases; bases outside gene matches: 5. Germline loops: CDR1 SGHAT, CDR2 FQNNGV. CDR3 length: 14 amino acids. The CDR3 region is CASSLQDRGYGYTF. As DNA, the CDR3 is TGTGCCAGCAGCCTGCAGGACAGGGGCTATGGCTACACCTTC. The full variable domain, completed using reference TRBV11-2 and TRBJ1-2, is EAGVAQSPRYKIIEKRQSVAFWCNPISGHATLYWYQQILGQGPKLLIQFQNNGVVDDSQLPKDRFSAERLKGVDSTLKIQPAKLEDSAVYLCASSLQDRGYGYTFGSGTRLTVV.

The rearrangement joins TRBV6-5 to TRBJ1-2, with D perhaps TRBD1 (6 bases). In germline, CDR1 is MNHEY, CDR2 SVGAGI. CDR3 length: 15 residues. Trimming cost V 4 bases and J 6 bases, with 18 bases left between them. CDR3 residues: CASSSPSGARHGYTF. For the CDR3, the DNA is TGTGCCAGCAGTTCCCCTTCAGGGGCGCGTCATGGCTACACCTTC.

This chain's CDR3 is CASSLTPPGQGGTDTQYF. CDR3 in DNA: TGTGCCAGCAGCTTAACACCACCGGGACAGGGGGGCACAGATACGCAGTATTTT. V is TRBV7-3 and J is TRBJ2-3, with 11 bases identical to TRBD1. The V gene's germline CDR1 is SGHTA and CDR2 FQGTGA. The CDR3 contains 18 residues. V gave up 0 bases and J gave up 1 base; unmatched junction bases: 6.

The V call is TRBV4-1, the J call TRBJ1-3, with 7 bases matching TRBD1. Germline V CDR1 and CDR2: MGHRA, YSYEKL. Losses at the gene ends were 3 bases for V and 5 bases for J; bases not matched to a gene: 7. The CDR3 is 15 residues long. Here the CDR3 reads CASSHPGQERNTIYF. For the CDR3, the DNA is TGCGCCAGCAGCCACCCCGGACAGGAGAGAAACACCATATATTTT.

This chain joins TRBV6-1 and TRBJ1-1; D gene ambiguous. This CDR3 spans 12 amino acids. Germline CDR1 MNHNS, CDR2 SASEGT. Trimming stripped 2 bases from V and 4 bases from J, with 5 bases between. The CDR3 region has the DNA TGTGCCAGCAGTGAACTTGTCACTGAAGCTTTCTTT. Translated: CASSELVTEAFF.

The chain links TRBV3-1 (or the pseudogene TRBV3-2) to TRBJ2-2; 15 bases map to TRBD2. Trimming at V came to 1 base and at J to 0 bases, leaving 12 bases not matched to a gene. The V gene's germline CDR1 is LGHDT and CDR2 YNNKEL (reference sequence). The CDR3 has 22 amino acids. The CDR3 bases are TGTGCCAGCAGCCAAGTAATCGGGACTAGCGGGAGGACCCTTTCGAACACCGGGGAGCTGTTTTTT. This codes for CASSQVIGTSGRTLSNTGELFF.

This chain connects TRBV5-1 to TRBJ2-7; D remains ambiguous. CDR1 SGHRS and CDR2 YFSETQ come from the germline V gene. The V end lost 2 bases, the J end lost 1 base, and 10 bases lay between the germline ends. The CDR3 runs 14 residues. In DNA form, the CDR3 reads TGCGCCAGCAGCTTAGAAGCGACTTCCTACGAGCAGTACTTC. Amino acids: CASSLEATSYEQYF.

This chain connects TRBV30 to TRBJ2-4, with TRBD1 identical over 9 bases. Trimming at V came to 2 bases and at J to 9 bases, leaving 8 bases not matched to a gene. The CDR3 has 14 amino acids. Germline-derived CDR1 and CDR2 are GTSNPN and SVGIG (reference sequence). The CDR3 coding sequence is TGTGCCTGGAGTTCCGGGACAGGGCGAAGCATTCAGTACTTC. Protein sequence: CAWSSGTGRSIQYF.

CDR3 nucleotide sequence: TGTGCCAGCAGCTTACCCGCGCGGGGGGGCCGGGAGACCCAGTACTTC. Protein: CASSLPARGGRETQYF. This sequence joins TRBV7-3 and TRBJ2-5, with 9 bases matching TRBD2. V was pared by 2 bases and J by 5 bases, with 9 bases of the junction left unmatched. The CDR3 contains 16 residues. Germline V CDR1 and CDR2: SGHTA, FQGTGA.

The chain combines TRBV4-1 with TRBJ2-1; D might be TRBD2 (6 bases). V was pared by 0 bases and J by 6 bases, with 15 bases between. Looked up from germline, CDR1 is MGHRA and CDR2 is YSYEKL. The CDR3 is 16 residues long. The CDR3 DNA is TGCGCCAGCAGCCAAGAAGGAGGGAATGCTGCCAATGAGCAGTTCTTC. As protein: CASSQEGGNAANEQFF.